The 13 T cell receptor beta chains presented below share a single source sample, sequenced in a study of T cell changes during pregnancy in multiple sclerosis. TCRdb's table, derived via immunoSEQ multiplex PCR, lists solely in-frame clones and lacks some. The sample lists around 80,000 clones; about 96% were seen once. The source was peripheral blood, collected in the second trimester of pregnancy. These receptors were collected from a female donor with multiple sclerosis, enrolled in a pregnancy study.

The rearrangement links TRBV5-6 to TRBJ2-2; TRBD2 matches at 9 bases. CDR1 and CDR2 (germline): SGHDT, YYEEEE. V trimming: 1 base; J trimming: 0 bases; junction bases outside the gene matches: 4. CDR3 length: 17 amino acids. CDR3 in DNA: TGTGCCAGCAGCTTGAAAGCGGGAGGTCCGAACACCGGGGAGCTGTTTTTT. Translating gives CASSLKAGGPNTGELFF.

A word on this clone: This specimen includes other DNA sequences encoding the same CDR3. V is TRBV7-9 and J is TRBJ2-3; D gene ambiguous. The germline V gene encodes CDR1 SEHNR and CDR2 FQNEAQ (reference sequence). The V end lost 1 base, the J end lost 6 bases, and 5 bases lay between the germline ends. The CDR3 runs to 12 residues. CDR3 sequence (DNA): TGTGCCAGCAGCTTAGGGCTGGATACGCAGTATTTT. It specifies CASSLGLDTQYF. The full variable domain, rest sourced from reference TRBV7-9 and TRBJ2-3, is DTGVSQNPRHKITKRGQNVTFRCDPISEHNRLYWYRQTLGQGPEFLTYFQNEAQLEKSRLLSDRFSAERPKGSFSTLEIQRTEQGDSAMYLCASSLGLDTQYFGPGTRLTVL.

This chain connects TRBV7-7 to TRBJ2-5, with 9 bases aligning to TRBD1. The CDR3 contains 16 residues. CDR1 and CDR2 (germline): SSHAT, FNYEAQ (reference sequence). J lost 5 bases, V lost 2 bases, and 9 bases had no gene match. CDR3 loop: CASSLRLGQGGETQYF. The DNA of the CDR3 is TGTGCCAGCAGCTTAAGGTTGGGACAGGGTGGGGAGACCCAGTACTTC. Supplemented by reference TRBV7-7 and TRBJ2-5, the full variable domain reads GAGVSQSPRYKVTKRGQDVTLRCDPISSHATLYWYQQALGQGPEFLTYFNYEAQPDKSGLPSDRFSAERPEGSISTLTIQRTEQRDSAMYRCASSLRLGQGGETQYFGPGTRLLVL.

CDR3 amino acids: CATSRRDRGVGNYGYTF. The CDR3 nucleotides are TGTGCCACCAGCAGAAGGGACAGGGGGGTTGGTAACTATGGCTACACCTTC. The rearrangement links TRBV15 to TRBJ1-2, with 11 bases aligning to TRBD1. Germline values: CDR1 LNHNV, CDR2 YYDKDF (reference sequence). Trimming took 2 bases from V and 1 from J; bases not matched to a gene: 6. There are 17 residues in the CDR3.

V is TRBV5-6 and J is TRBJ2-5; 13 bases map to TRBD2. Germline V gene lookup returns CDR1 SGHDT and CDR2 YYEEEE. With V trimmed by 4 bases and J by 5 bases, 8 bases remained unmatched. CDR3 length: 16 amino acids. CDR3 DNA sequence: TGTGCCAGCAGCGAGACCGGACTAGCGGGAGTGGAGACCCAGTACTTC. Translation gives CASSETGLAGVETQYF.

V gene TRBV4-1 combines with J gene TRBJ1-5; unclear D gene. CDR1 is MGHRA, CDR2 YSYEKL, per germline. CDR3 length: 15 residues. Trimming pared 3 bases from V and 3 bases from J, leaving 12 bases between. DNA of the CDR3: TGCGCCAGCAGCCACTACGCGGGGAACAATCAGCCCCAGCATTTT. This codes for CASSHYAGNNQPQHF.

This rearrangement joins TRBV5-4 to TRBJ2-7, with D possibly TRBD1 on 5 matching bases. This CDR3 spans 13 amino acids. V was shortened by 5 bases and J by 1 base, with 10 bases between the two germline ends. The germline gives CDR1 SGHNT, CDR2 YYREEE (reference sequence). Here the CDR3 DNA reads TGTGCCAGCAGTCGCGGACAATCCTACGAGCAGTACTTC. This translates into CASSRGQSYEQYF.

The rearrangement uses TRBV7-9 and TRBJ2-3; 8 nucleotides line up with TRBD2. The length of the CDR3 is 16 residues. The germline V gene encodes CDR1 SEHNR and CDR2 FQNEAQ (reference sequence). V lost 4 bases to trimming and J lost 5 bases; unmatched junction nucleotides: 11. The CDR3 loop reads CASSSRRGASVDTQYF. CDR3 DNA: TGTGCCAGCAGCTCCCGGCGGGGGGCATCAGTAGATACGCAGTATTTT.

The rearrangement links TRBV27 to TRBJ2-7; perhaps TRBD1 as D (5 bases). Germline lookup yields CDR1 MNHEY and CDR2 SMNVEV (reference sequence). Deletions cut 5 bases from V and 0 bases from J, with 11 bases between. This CDR3 has 14 amino acids. The CDR3 DNA follows: TGTGCCAGCAGTCGGACAAGAACCTCCTACGAGCAGTACTTC. Protein: CASSRTRTSYEQYF.

This rearrangement joins TRBV11-2 to TRBJ2-2, with TRBD1 matching 7 bases. The V segment lost 4 bases and the J segment 6 bases; nucleotides outside the gene matches: 5. Germline values: CDR1 SGHAT, CDR2 FQNNGV. The CDR3 sequence is 14 residues long. The CDR3 DNA is TGTGCCAGCAGCTACGACAGGGCTGCCGGGGAGCTGTTTTTT. It specifies CASSYDRAAGELFF.

This rearrangement joins TRBV5-1 to TRBJ1-1; TRBD1 is a possible D gene (5 bases). V lost 0 bases and J 4 bases, leaving 13 bases between the germline ends. CDR3 length: 15 amino acids. Germline V gene lookup returns CDR1 SGHRS and CDR2 YFSETQ. CDR3 in amino acids: CASSLVWGYGTEAFF. For the CDR3, the DNA is TGCGCCAGCAGCTTGGTTTGGGGCTACGGCACTGAAGCTTTCTTT.

The genes are TRBV27 and TRBJ2-5; D gene uncertain. Germline values: CDR1 MNHEY, CDR2 SMNVEV (reference sequence). The CDR3 is 14 amino acids. The V end was cut by 4 bases, the J end by 6 bases, with 15 bases between. The CDR3 is CASSSSGSYQTQYF. CDR3 bases: TGTGCCAGCAGTTCATCCGGGTCCTACCAGACCCAGTACTTC.

This chain's CDR3 is CASSPGQGAHEQYF. Here the CDR3 DNA reads TGTGCCAGCAGTCCTGGACAGGGGGCTCACGAGCAGTACTTC. The chain has TRBV27 and TRBJ2-7; 11 bases agree with TRBD1. Germline values: CDR1 MNHEY, CDR2 SMNVEV (reference sequence). After removal of 5 bases from V and 5 bases from J, the junction contained 5 bases not matched to a gene. The CDR3 extends over 14 amino acids.